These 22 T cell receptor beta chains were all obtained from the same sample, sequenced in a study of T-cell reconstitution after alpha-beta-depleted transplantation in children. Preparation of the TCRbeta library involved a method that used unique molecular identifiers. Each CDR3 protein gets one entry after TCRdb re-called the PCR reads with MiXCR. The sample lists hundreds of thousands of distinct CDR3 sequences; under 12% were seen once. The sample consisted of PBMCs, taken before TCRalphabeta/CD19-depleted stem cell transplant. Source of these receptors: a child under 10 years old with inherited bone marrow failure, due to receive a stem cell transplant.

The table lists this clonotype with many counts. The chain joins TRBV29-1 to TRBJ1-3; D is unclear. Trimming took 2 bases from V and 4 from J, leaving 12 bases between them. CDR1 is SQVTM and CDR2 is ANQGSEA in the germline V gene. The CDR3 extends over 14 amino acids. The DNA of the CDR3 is TGCAGCGTTGAAAAGTTGGGCATCGGAAACACCATATATTTT. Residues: CSVEKLGIGNTIYF.

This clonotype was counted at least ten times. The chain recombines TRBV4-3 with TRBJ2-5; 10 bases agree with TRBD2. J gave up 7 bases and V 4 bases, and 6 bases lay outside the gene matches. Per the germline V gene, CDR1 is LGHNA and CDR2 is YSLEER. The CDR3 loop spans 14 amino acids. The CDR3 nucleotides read TGCGCCAGCAGCCCAAACAGACTAGCGGGGACCCAGTACTTC. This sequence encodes CASSPNRLAGTQYF.

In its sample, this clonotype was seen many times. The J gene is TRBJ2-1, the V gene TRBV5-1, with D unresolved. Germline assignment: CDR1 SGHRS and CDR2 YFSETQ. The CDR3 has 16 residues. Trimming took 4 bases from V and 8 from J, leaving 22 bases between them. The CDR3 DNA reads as TGCGCCAGCAGCACAACGGTTGTGGGTGTCCGCGATGAGCAGTTCTTC. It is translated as CASSTTVVGVRDEQFF.

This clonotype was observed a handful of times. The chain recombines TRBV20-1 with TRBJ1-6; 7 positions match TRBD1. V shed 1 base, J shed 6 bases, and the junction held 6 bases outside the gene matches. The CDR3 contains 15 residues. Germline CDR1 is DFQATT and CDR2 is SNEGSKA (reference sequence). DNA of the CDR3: TGCAGTGCTAGAGCATCGGACAGGATTAATTCACCCCTCCACTTT. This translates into CSARASDRINSPLHF.

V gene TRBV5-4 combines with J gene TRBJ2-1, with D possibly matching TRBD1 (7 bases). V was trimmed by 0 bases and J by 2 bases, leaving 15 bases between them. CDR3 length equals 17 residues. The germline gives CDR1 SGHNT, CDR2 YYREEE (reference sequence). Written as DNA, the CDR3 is TGTGCCAGCAGCTTGGCTTCGGGCAGGGGGGCCTACAATGAGCAGTTCTTC. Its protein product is CASSLASGRGAYNEQFF.

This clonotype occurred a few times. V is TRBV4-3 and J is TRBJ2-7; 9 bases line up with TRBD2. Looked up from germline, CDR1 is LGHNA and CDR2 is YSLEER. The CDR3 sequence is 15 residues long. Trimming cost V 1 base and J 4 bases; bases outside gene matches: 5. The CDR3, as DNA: TGCGCCAGCAGCCAAGGGGCTAGCGGGATGTACGAGCAGTACTTC. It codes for CASSQGASGMYEQYF.

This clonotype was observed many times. DNA for the CDR3: TGTGCCAGCAGCTTAGTGGGAGGTAGACGCAATGAGCAGTTCTTC. It codes for CASSLVGGRRNEQFF. This chain links TRBV11-2 with TRBJ2-1, with a tentative D call TRBD2 (6 bases). Trimming stripped 1 base from V and 6 bases from J, with 13 bases between. CDR1 is SGHAT, CDR2 FQNNGV, per germline. The CDR3 contains 15 residues.

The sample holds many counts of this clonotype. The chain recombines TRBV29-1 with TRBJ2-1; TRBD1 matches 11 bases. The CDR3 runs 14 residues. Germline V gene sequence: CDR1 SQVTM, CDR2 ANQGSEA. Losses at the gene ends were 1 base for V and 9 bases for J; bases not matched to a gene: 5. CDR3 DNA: TGCAGCGTTGAAGGGGGGACAGGGGGGGGTGAGCAGTTCTTC. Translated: CSVEGGTGGGEQFF.

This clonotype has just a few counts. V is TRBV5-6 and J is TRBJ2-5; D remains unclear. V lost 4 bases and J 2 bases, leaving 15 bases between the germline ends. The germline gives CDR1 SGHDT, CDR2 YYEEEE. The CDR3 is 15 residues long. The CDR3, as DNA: TGTGCCAGCAGCCAATACGGACGGTGGCAAGAGACCCAGTACTTC. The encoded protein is CASSQYGRWQETQYF.

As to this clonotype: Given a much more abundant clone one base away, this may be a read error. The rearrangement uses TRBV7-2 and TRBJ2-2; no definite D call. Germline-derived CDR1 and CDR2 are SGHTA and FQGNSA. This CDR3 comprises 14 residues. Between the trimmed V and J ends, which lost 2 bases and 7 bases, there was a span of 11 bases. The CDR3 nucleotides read TGTGCCAGCAGCTTACCGGCGACGTGCGGGGAGCTGTTTTTT. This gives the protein CASSLPATCGELFF.

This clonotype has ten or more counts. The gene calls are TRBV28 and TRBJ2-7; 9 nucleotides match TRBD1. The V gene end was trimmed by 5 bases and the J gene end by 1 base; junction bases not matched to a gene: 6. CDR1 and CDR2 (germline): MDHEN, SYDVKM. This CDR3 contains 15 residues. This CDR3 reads CASSAPGQGSYEQYF. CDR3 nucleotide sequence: TGTGCCAGCAGTGCCCCGGGACAGGGATCCTACGAGCAGTACTTC. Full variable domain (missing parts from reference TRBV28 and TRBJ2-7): DVKVTQSSRYLVKRTGEKVFLECVQDMDHENMFWYRQDPGLGLRLIYFSYDVKMKEKGDIPEGYSVSREKKERFSLILESASTNQTSMYLCASSAPGQGSYEQYFGPGTRLTVT.

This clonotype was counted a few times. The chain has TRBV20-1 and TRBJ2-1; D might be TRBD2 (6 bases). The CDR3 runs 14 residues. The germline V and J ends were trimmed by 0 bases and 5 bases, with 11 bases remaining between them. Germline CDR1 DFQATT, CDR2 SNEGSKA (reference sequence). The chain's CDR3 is CSARDRRGHNEQFF. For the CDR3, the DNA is TGCAGTGCTAGAGATAGGCGGGGACACAATGAGCAGTTCTTC.

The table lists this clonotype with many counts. As DNA, the CDR3 is TGTGCCATCAGCCCCCCACACGGGGGCACGGGCACCGGGGAGCTGTTTTTT. The encoded protein is CAISPPHGGTGTGELFF. This rearrangement joins TRBV10-3 to TRBJ2-2; D assignment may be TRBD1 or TRBD2 (6 bases each). The V gene lost 6 bases and the J gene lost 4 bases, with 21 bases spanning the gap. This CDR3 region has 17 residues. The V gene's germline CDR1 is ENHRY and CDR2 SYGVKD.

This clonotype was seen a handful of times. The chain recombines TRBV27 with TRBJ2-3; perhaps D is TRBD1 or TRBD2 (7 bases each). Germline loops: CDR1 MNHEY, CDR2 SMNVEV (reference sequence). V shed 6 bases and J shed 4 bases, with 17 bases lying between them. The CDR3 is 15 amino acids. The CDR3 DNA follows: TGTGCCAGCAGCCCATGGGCAGGGGGGGCAGATACGCAGTATTTT. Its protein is CASSPWAGGADTQYF.

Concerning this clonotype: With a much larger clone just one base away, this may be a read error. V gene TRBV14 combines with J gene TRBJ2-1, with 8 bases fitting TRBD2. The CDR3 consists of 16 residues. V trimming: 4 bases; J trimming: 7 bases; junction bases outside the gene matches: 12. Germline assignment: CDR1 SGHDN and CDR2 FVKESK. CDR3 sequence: CASSLLDSGNENEQFF. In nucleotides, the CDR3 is TGTGCCAGCAGCCTCCTTGATAGCGGGAATGAGAATGAGCAGTTCTTC.

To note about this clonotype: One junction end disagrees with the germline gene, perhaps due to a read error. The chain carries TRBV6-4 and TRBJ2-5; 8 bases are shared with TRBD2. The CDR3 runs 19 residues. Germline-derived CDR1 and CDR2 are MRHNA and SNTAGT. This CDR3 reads CTSSSQLWREAPGQETQYF. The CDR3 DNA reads TGTACCAGCAGTTCCCAGCTTTGGCGGGAGGCCCCCGGCCAAGAGACCCAGTACTTC.

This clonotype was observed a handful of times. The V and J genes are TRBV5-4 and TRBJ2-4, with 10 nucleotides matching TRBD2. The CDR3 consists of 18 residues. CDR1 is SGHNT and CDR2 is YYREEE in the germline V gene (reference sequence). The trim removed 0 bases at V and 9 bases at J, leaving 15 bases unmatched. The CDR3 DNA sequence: TGTGCCAGCAGCTTGGGCCCCGGGAGCGGGAGGGCCGAAGGCATTCAGTACTTC. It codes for CASSLGPGSGRAEGIQYF.

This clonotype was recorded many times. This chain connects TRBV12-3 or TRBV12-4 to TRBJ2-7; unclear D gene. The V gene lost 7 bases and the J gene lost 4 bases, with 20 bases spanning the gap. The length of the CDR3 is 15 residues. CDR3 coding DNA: TGTGCCAGCAAGACTTATACCGGGCCCCCTTACGAGCAGTACTTC. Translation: CASKTYTGPPYEQYF.

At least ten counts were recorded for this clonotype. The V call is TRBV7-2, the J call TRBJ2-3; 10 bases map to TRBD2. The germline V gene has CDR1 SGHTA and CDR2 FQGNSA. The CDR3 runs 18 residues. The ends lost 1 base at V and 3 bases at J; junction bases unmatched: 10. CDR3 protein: CASSLGPAGGPVTDTQYF. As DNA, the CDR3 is TGTGCCAGCAGCTTAGGGCCAGCGGGAGGGCCGGTGACAGATACGCAGTATTTT.

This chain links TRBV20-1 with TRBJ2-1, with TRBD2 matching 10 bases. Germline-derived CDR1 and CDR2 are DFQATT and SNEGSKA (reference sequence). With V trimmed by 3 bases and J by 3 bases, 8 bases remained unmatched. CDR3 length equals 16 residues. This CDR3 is CSARPQREGIYNEQFF. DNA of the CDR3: TGCAGTGCTAGGCCCCAGCGGGAGGGGATCTACAATGAGCAGTTCTTC.

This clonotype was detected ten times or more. Written as DNA, the CDR3 is TGTGCCAGCAGCTTATTCGGGAGTTCAGGGGATACGCAGTATTTT. Its protein product is CASSLFGSSGDTQYF. The rearrangement links TRBV7-8 to TRBJ2-3, with a possible D match to TRBD2 (6 bases). The V end was cut by 2 bases, the J end by 6 bases, with 15 bases between. Per germline, CDR1 SGHVS and CDR2 FQNEAQ. The CDR3 loop spans 15 amino acids.

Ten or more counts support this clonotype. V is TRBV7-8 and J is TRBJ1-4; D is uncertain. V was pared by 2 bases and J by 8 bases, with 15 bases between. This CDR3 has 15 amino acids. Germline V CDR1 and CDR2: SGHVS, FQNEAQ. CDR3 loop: CASSLRAHQIEKLFF. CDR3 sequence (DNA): TGTGCCAGCAGCTTAAGGGCCCATCAGATCGAAAAACTGTTTTTT.